These T cell receptor beta chains were read from a single sample in a study of cytomegalovirus exposure and HLA in healthy donors. Assay used: immunoSEQ multiplex PCR; TCRdb lists only in-frame clones, some missing. Of fewer than 95,000 clones listed, 60% to 70% are singletons. Sequencing was performed on PBMCs. These receptors were taken from a woman aged 30 to 39 in good health and CMV-seronegative. Each CDR3 is given with its conserved first and last residue. Fields, in order: D gene, V gene, J gene, clone size, CDR3 length, CDR3 DNA, CDR3 protein. D genes are given only for firm matches. Not every row has a clone size; where given, it reads once, few, many or a size class.

d_call: .; v_call: TRBV27; j_call: TRBJ2-3; clone_size: few; cdr3_length: 15; cdr3_nt: TGTGCCAGCAGTGTTCGGTCATCCAGCACAGATACGCAGTATTTT; cdr3_aa: CASSVRSSSTDTQYF
d_call: .; v_call: TRBV28; j_call: TRBJ2-3; clone_size: .; cdr3_length: 16; cdr3_nt: TGTGCCAGCAGCCCCCAAGGCCCACTAGGTGGAGATACGCAGTATTTT; cdr3_aa: CASSPQGPLGGDTQYF
d_call: TRBD1; v_call: TRBV29-1; j_call: TRBJ2-7; clone_size: .; cdr3_length: 12; cdr3_nt: TGCAGCGTTGAAAGGGGGCTCAACGAGCAGTACTTC; cdr3_aa: CSVERGLNEQYF
d_call: .; v_call: TRBV5-1; j_call: TRBJ2-3; clone_size: .; cdr3_length: 17; cdr3_nt: TGCGCCAGCAGCTCGGGTGGAGCGGTTGTTAGCACAGATACGCAGTATTTT; cdr3_aa: CASSSGGAVVSTDTQYF
d_call: .; v_call: TRBV27; j_call: TRBJ2-1; clone_size: few; cdr3_length: 15; cdr3_nt: TGTGCCAGCAGTTTATCATCTAGCTCCTACAATGAGCAGTTCTTC; cdr3_aa: CASSLSSSSYNEQFF
d_call: .; v_call: TRBV5-4; j_call: TRBJ2-2; clone_size: .; cdr3_length: 15; cdr3_nt: TGTGCCAGCAGCTTGGGGTCAGAGAACACCGGGGAGCTGTTTTTT; cdr3_aa: CASSLGSENTGELFF
d_call: .; v_call: TRBV19; j_call: TRBJ2-5; clone_size: .; cdr3_length: 16; cdr3_nt: TGTGCCAGTAGTATAATGAGGGGTCGTGGGGGGGAGACCCAGTACTTC; cdr3_aa: CASSIMRGRGGETQYF
d_call: TRBD1; v_call: TRBV9; j_call: TRBJ1-3; clone_size: .; cdr3_length: 16; cdr3_nt: TGTGCCAGCAGCGCCCAAACAGGGGGCGAGAAGAACACCATATATTTT; cdr3_aa: CASSAQTGGEKNTIYF
d_call: .; v_call: TRBV5-1; j_call: TRBJ2-7; clone_size: .; cdr3_length: 13; cdr3_nt: TGCGCCAGCACTCGCGACAGCGCCTACGAGCAGTACTTC; cdr3_aa: CASTRDSAYEQYF
d_call: .; v_call: TRBV19; j_call: TRBJ1-1; clone_size: few; cdr3_length: 14; cdr3_nt: TGTGCCAGTAAACTGGCAGGATTGAACACTGAAGCTTTCTTT; cdr3_aa: CASKLAGLNTEAFF
d_call: .; v_call: TRBV18; j_call: TRBJ2-3; clone_size: few; cdr3_length: 15; cdr3_nt: TGTGCCAGCTCACCAGGGCCCGCGGGCGCAGATACGCAGTATTTT; cdr3_aa: CASSPGPAGADTQYF
d_call: .; v_call: TRBV2; j_call: TRBJ1-2; clone_size: .; cdr3_length: 12; cdr3_nt: TGTGCCAGCAGCGCAGGAGGTGGTGGCTACACCTTC; cdr3_aa: CASSAGGGGYTF
d_call: TRBD1; v_call: TRBV5-1; j_call: TRBJ2-7; clone_size: once; cdr3_length: 14; cdr3_nt: TGCGCCAGCAGCCCAACCGGGACAGCCTACGAGCAGTACTTC; cdr3_aa: CASSPTGTAYEQYF
d_call: .; v_call: TRBV4-2; j_call: TRBJ2-1; clone_size: .; cdr3_length: 16; cdr3_nt: TGTGCCAGCAGCCAAGGTCTTACAGGTTACTACAATGAGCAGTTCTTC; cdr3_aa: CASSQGLTGYYNEQFF
d_call: .; v_call: TRBV29-1; j_call: TRBJ2-4; clone_size: .; cdr3_length: 13; cdr3_nt: TGCAGCGTTTACAGGACGGGCAAAAACATTCAGTACTTC; cdr3_aa: CSVYRTGKNIQYF
d_call: TRBD1; v_call: TRBV2; j_call: TRBJ1-5; clone_size: .; cdr3_length: 14; cdr3_nt: TGTGCCAGCACCGGGACAGGGGAGTTTCAGCCCCAGCATTTT; cdr3_aa: CASTGTGEFQPQHF
d_call: TRBD2; v_call: TRBV5-1; j_call: TRBJ2-7; clone_size: .; cdr3_length: 17; cdr3_nt: TGCGCCAGCAGCTTGACGGTTGCGGGAGGGCTCAACTACGAGCAGTACTTC; cdr3_aa: CASSLTVAGGLNYEQYF
d_call: TRBD1; v_call: TRBV10-2; j_call: TRBJ1-5; clone_size: .; cdr3_length: 14; cdr3_nt: TGCGCCAGCAGGGGACAGGGGTTGCATCAGCCCCAGCATTTT; cdr3_aa: CASRGQGLHQPQHF
d_call: .; v_call: TRBV28; j_call: TRBJ2-7; clone_size: few; cdr3_length: 14; cdr3_nt: TGTGCCAGCAGCCGTAACAGGGTTTCCTACGAGCAGTACTTC; cdr3_aa: CASSRNRVSYEQYF
d_call: TRBD1; v_call: TRBV19; j_call: TRBJ2-7; clone_size: once; cdr3_length: 20; cdr3_nt: TGTGCCAGTAGCCAAAGATCGGGCAGGGGGCTAGCAAGGCAAACCTACGAGCAGTACTTC; cdr3_aa: CASSQRSGRGLARQTYEQYF
d_call: TRBD1; v_call: TRBV6-1; j_call: TRBJ1-4; clone_size: few; cdr3_length: 15; cdr3_nt: TGTGCCAGCGGTACCATCGGACAGGTTAATGAAAAACTGTTTTTT; cdr3_aa: CASGTIGQVNEKLFF
d_call: TRBD1; v_call: TRBV5-6; j_call: TRBJ2-7; clone_size: once; cdr3_length: 14; cdr3_nt: TGTGCCAGCAGCCCAGGGGGTCCTCCGAACGAGCAGTACTTC; cdr3_aa: CASSPGGPPNEQYF